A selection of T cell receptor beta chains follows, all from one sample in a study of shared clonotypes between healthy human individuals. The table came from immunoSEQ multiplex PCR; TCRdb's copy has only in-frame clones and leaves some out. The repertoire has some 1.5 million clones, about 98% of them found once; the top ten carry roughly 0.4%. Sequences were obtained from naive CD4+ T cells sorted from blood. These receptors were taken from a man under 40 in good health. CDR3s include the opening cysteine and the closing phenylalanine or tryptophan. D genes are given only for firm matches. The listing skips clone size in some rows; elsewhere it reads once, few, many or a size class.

cdr3_nt: TGTGCCAGCAGCGTAGTTGGGTCCGGGGAGCTGTTTTTT; cdr3_aa: CASSVVGSGELFF; clone_size: NA; d_call: NA; v_call: TRBV9; j_call: TRBJ2-2; cdr3_length: 13
cdr3_nt: TGTGCCAGCAGCTTGGGTCGGAGTTGGGGGACAAACTACGAGCAGTACTTC; cdr3_aa: CASSLGRSWGTNYEQYF; clone_size: once; d_call: NA; v_call: TRBV11-3; j_call: TRBJ2-7; cdr3_length: 17
cdr3_nt: TGCAGCGTTCGTGACCTATCGAACACCGGGGAGCTGTTTTTT; cdr3_aa: CSVRDLSNTGELFF; clone_size: NA; d_call: NA; v_call: TRBV29-1; j_call: TRBJ2-2; cdr3_length: 14
cdr3_nt: TGTGCCAGCAGCTTAGGTGTCAAAAGCACAGATACGCAGTATTTT; cdr3_aa: CASSLGVKSTDTQYF; clone_size: NA; d_call: NA; v_call: TRBV7-3; j_call: TRBJ2-3; cdr3_length: 15
cdr3_nt: TGTGCCAGCAAACCGGGAGGCGAGGTCAATGAGCAGTTCTTC; cdr3_aa: CASKPGGEVNEQFF; clone_size: NA; d_call: TRBD2; v_call: TRBV28; j_call: TRBJ2-1; cdr3_length: 14
cdr3_nt: TGTGCCAGCAGCGCGGGGATAATACTAGCGGGTGACGGTGAGCAGTTCTTC; cdr3_aa: CASSAGIILAGDGEQFF; clone_size: NA; d_call: TRBD2; v_call: TRBV11-2; j_call: TRBJ2-1; cdr3_length: 17
cdr3_nt: TGTGCCAGCACTCACGTCCGCAGGGAAGACCAGCCCCAGCATTTT; cdr3_aa: CASTHVRREDQPQHF; clone_size: few; d_call: NA; v_call: TRBV18; j_call: TRBJ1-5; cdr3_length: 15
cdr3_nt: TGTGCCAGCAGCTCTGGGGCGACCGGGGAGCTGTTTTTT; cdr3_aa: CASSSGATGELFF; clone_size: NA; d_call: NA; v_call: TRBV7-2; j_call: TRBJ2-2; cdr3_length: 13
cdr3_nt: TGTGCCAGCACCGCGGGACAGGGCTATGGCTACACCTTC; cdr3_aa: CASTAGQGYGYTF; clone_size: NA; d_call: TRBD1; v_call: TRBV2; j_call: TRBJ1-2; cdr3_length: 13
cdr3_nt: TGTGCCAGCAGCTTAGGCGGAACCCGCACAGATACGCAGTATTTT; cdr3_aa: CASSLGGTRTDTQYF; clone_size: NA; d_call: NA; v_call: TRBV7-6; j_call: TRBJ2-3; cdr3_length: 15